These 4 T cell receptor beta chains originate from one sample sequenced in a study of blood T cell repertoires in COVID-19. Clones were read by immunoSEQ multiplex PCR, and TCRdb kept only the in-frame ones, dropping some. Here the sample spans about 170,000 clones, roughly 88% being singletons. Sample: peripheral blood. These receptor sequences come from a woman aged 55-70 years with acute or convalescent COVID-19.

This clone was observed a few times. This chain links TRBV5-4 with TRBJ2-3, with D perhaps matching TRBD1 (7 bases). Germline CDR1 and CDR2: SGHNT and YYREEE (reference sequence). The CDR3 sequence is 16 residues long. Deletions cut 4 bases from V and 1 base from J, with 16 bases between. DNA of the CDR3: TGTGCCAGCAGCCCAGGAGGGGGCGCGGGCACAGATACGCAGTATTTT. This translates into CASSPGGGAGTDTQYF.

The CDR3 sequence: CASSARLEETQYF. DNA for the CDR3: TGTGCCAGCAGCGCTCGACTAGAAGAGACCCAGTACTTC. The rearrangement links TRBV9 to TRBJ2-5, with a possible D match to TRBD2 (6 bases). V lost 3 bases to trimming and J lost 3 bases, with 9 bases between them. The germline gives CDR1 SGDLS, CDR2 YYNGEE. This CDR3 has 13 residues.

V is TRBV27 and J is TRBJ2-5, with D possibly being TRBD1 (6 bases). CDR3 length equals 13 residues. The germline V gene has CDR1 MNHEY and CDR2 SMNVEV (reference sequence). The V end was cut by 3 bases, the J end by 2 bases, with 7 bases between. The DNA of the CDR3 is TGTGCCAGCAGTTTTCAGGGGCAAGAGACCCAGTACTTC. The encoded protein is CASSFQGQETQYF.

This chain joins TRBV7-6 and TRBJ2-7; possibly TRBD2 for D (7 bases). The germline gives CDR1 SGHVS, CDR2 FNYEAQ. The CDR3 extends over 14 amino acids. Trimming pared 0 bases from V and 4 bases from J, leaving 10 bases between. The CDR3 spells CASSLAGGQYEQYF. CDR3 bases: TGTGCCAGCAGCTTAGCGGGGGGGCAATACGAGCAGTACTTC.